What follows are 30 T cell receptor beta chains derived from one specimen sequenced in a study of regulatory T cells in long-lasting Graves disease. The TCR beta library used iRepertoire HTBI primers with Arm-PCR amplification of CDR3. Using its own MiXCR run on the multiplex PCR reads, TCRdb lists one record per CDR3 protein. The repertoire consists of about 470,000 distinct CDR3 sequences, with around 15% occurring once and the leading ten covering about 12%. The time point: newly diagnosed GD, antithyroid drugs for less than 3 months. The authors made the TCR library using RNA they extracted from PBMCs. The same sample was also used in a study of T cells in Graves' hyperthyroidism and ophthalmopathy.

The specimen comprised peripheral blood mononuclear cells (PBMCs), sampled at new diagnosis, from a patient treated with antithyroid drugs. The receptor set was obtained from a man in his forties with Graves disease.

This clonotype was counted many times. The chain's CDR3 is CASSLADGEQYF. The DNA for the CDR3 is TGTGCCAGCAGTTTGGCGGATGGCGAGCAGTACTTC. This chain joins TRBV28 and TRBJ2-7; D is unclear. Trimming left V 3 bases short and J 6 bases short, with 9 bases between. From germline, CDR1 is MDHEN and CDR2 SYDVKM. The CDR3 contains 12 residues.

Notes on this clonotype: A much larger clone lies a single base off, so this may be a read error. This rearrangement joins TRBV28 to TRBJ2-3, with a tentative D call TRBD1 (5 bases). The V gene lost 6 bases and the J gene lost 3 bases, with 13 bases spanning the gap. The CDR3 sequence is 14 residues long. Germline V CDR1 and CDR2: MDHEN, SYDVKM. Here the CDR3 reads CASSSRTFTDTQYF. CDR3 coding DNA: TGTGCCAGCAGCAGTAGGACATTTACAGATACGCAGTATTTT.

Comment on this clonotype: A single base separates this from a much larger clone, so it may be a read error. This chain links TRBV11-2 with TRBJ2-2, with a weak D call TRBD2 (6 bases). The V end was cut by 5 bases, the J end by 2 bases, with 15 bases between. Germline CDR1 reads SGHAT; CDR2 reads FQNNGV. This CDR3 spans 16 amino acids. The CDR3: CASSKGLHSNTGELFF. The CDR3 coding sequence is TGTGCCAGCAGCAAAGGACTACACTCTAACACCGGGGAGCTGTTTTTT.

This clonotype was counted many times. This chain links TRBV28 with TRBJ2-6; D is ambiguous. V lost 6 bases and J 3 bases, leaving 9 bases between the germline ends. The CDR3 covers 14 residues. Germline V lookup: CDR1 MDHEN, CDR2 SYDVKM. The CDR3 DNA follows: TGTGCCAGCAGCTCTTCCCGTGGGGCCAACGTCCTGACTTTC. Translation gives CASSSSRGANVLTF.

This clonotype was found many times. This sequence joins TRBV28 and TRBJ1-5; D gene unclear. Germline assignment: CDR1 MDHEN and CDR2 SYDVKM. The CDR3 runs to 16 residues. The V and J ends lost 1 base and 1 base respectively, with 11 bases between them. This CDR3 is CASSLFRLGSNQPQHF. The CDR3 nucleotides read TGTGCCAGCAGTTTATTCCGCCTAGGGAGCAATCAGCCCCAGCATTTT.

Only a few counts were recorded for this clonotype. The chain carries TRBV19 and TRBJ2-3; D remains ambiguous. V shed 3 bases and J shed 6 bases, with 13 bases lying between them. The CDR3 extends over 14 amino acids. Germline assignment: CDR1 LNHDA and CDR2 SQIVND (reference sequence). For the CDR3, the DNA is TGTGCCAGTAGTATTGGTCCCGGTACGGATACGCAGTATTTT. As protein: CASSIGPGTDTQYF.

This clonotype has ten or more counts. The chain carries TRBV12-3 or TRBV12-4 and TRBJ2-3, with a tentative D call TRBD2 (5 bases). The CDR3 extends over 14 amino acids. V lost 5 bases, J lost 2 bases, and 11 bases lay in between. The CDR3 loop reads CASSPGVITDTQYF. The CDR3 nucleotides read TGTGCCAGCAGTCCCGGGGTCATCACAGATACGCAGTATTTT.

This clonotype was picked up many times. The chain uses TRBV2 and TRBJ1-5; 10 bases fit TRBD1. The ends lost 6 bases at V and 11 bases at J; junction bases unmatched: 13. Germline CDR1 and CDR2: SNHLY and FYNNEI. This CDR3 contains 15 residues. The CDR3, as DNA: TGTGCCAGCAGCCGGGGACAGGGGTCACTAACGGCCCAGCATTTT. Encoded protein: CASSRGQGSLTAQHF. Full variable domain (outside the CDR3, taken from reference TRBV2 and TRBJ1-5): EPEVTQTPSHQVTQMGQEVILRCVPISNHLYFYWYRQILGQKVEFLVSFYNNEISEKSEIFDDQFSVERPDGSNFTLKIRSTKLEDSAMYFCASSRGQGSLTAQHFGDGTRLSIL.

In its sample, this clonotype was seen a few times. V is TRBV6-5 and J is TRBJ1-6; TRBD1 matches 7 bases. V dropped 2 bases and J dropped 6; count of bases not matched to a gene: 7. CDR3 length: 16 residues. Germline CDR1 MNHEY, CDR2 SVGAGI. The CDR3 DNA is TGTGCCAGCAGTTACCGGGCAGCAGGGGGTAATTCACCCCTCCACTTT. It is translated as CASSYRAAGGNSPLHF.

This clonotype came up many times. J is TRBJ2-7 and V is TRBV11-3, with 8 bases identical to TRBD1. The V segment lost 6 bases and the J segment 0 bases; nucleotides outside the gene matches: 4. The CDR3 sequence is 14 residues long. From germline, CDR1 is SGHNT and CDR2 YENEEA. The CDR3 sequence: CASRRQGRSYEQYF. Here the CDR3 DNA reads TGTGCCAGCAGGAGACAGGGGCGCTCCTACGAGCAGTACTTC.

This clonotype has a count of ten or more. The chain carries TRBV12-3 or TRBV12-4 and TRBJ2-4; 7 bases agree with TRBD2. The length of the CDR3 is 19 residues. J was trimmed by 0 bases and V by 0 bases; bases with no gene match: 11. DNA for the CDR3: TGTGCCAGCAGTTTAGCGCTTAGGGGCGGGAGCACAGCCAAAAACATTCAGTACTTC. Its translation: CASSLALRGGSTAKNIQYF.

The J gene is TRBJ2-1, the V gene TRBV10-2; D unresolved. The J call is doubtful: the DNA matches TRBJ2-5 better. Per the germline V gene, CDR1 is WSHSY and CDR2 is SAAADI. The CDR3 spans 13 residues. The CDR3 coding sequence is TGCGCCAGCAGTGGCCGAGCTGAAGTAACCCAGTACTTC. It yields the protein CASSGRAEVTQYF.

Turning to this clonotype: This CDR3 is missing its conserved last phenylalanine or tryptophan, likely due to a read error. The DNA is left out, because the CDR3 cannot be placed on it with certainty; the CDR3 is given as TCRdb lists it. CDR3 loop: CSARDRGSHTL. This chain uses TRBV29-1 with TRBJ1-2; TRBD1 reflects the table's D call only, with no check against the DNA. Germline-derived CDR1 and CDR2 are SQVTM and ANQGSEA. Including both end residues, the CDR3 is 11 amino acids long.

Points on this clonotype: Being one base from a much bigger clone, this may be a read error. The conserved phenylalanine or tryptophan is not found at the CDR3 terminus, so this likely reflects a read error. The chain has TRBV5-1 and TRBJ2-7; 7 bases map to TRBD2. The V gene's germline CDR1 is SGHRS and CDR2 YFSETQ. The length of the CDR3 is 13 residues. V dropped 4 bases and J dropped 5; count of bases not matched to a gene: 6. The CDR3 sequence: CASSPGGTDEQYL. The CDR3 DNA follows: TGCGCCAGCAGCCCCGGGGGGACGGACGAGCAGTACTTG.

The J gene is TRBJ2-1, the V gene TRBV19; TRBD2 might be the D (7 bases). Looked up from germline, CDR1 is LNHDA and CDR2 is SQIVND (reference sequence). This CDR3 region has 13 residues. V was trimmed by 3 bases and J by 12 bases, leaving 15 bases between them. CDR3 loop: CASSMGAGAAQFF. CDR3 in DNA: TGTGCCAGTAGTATGGGGGCGGGGGCAGCGCAGTTCTTC.

This clonotype has just a few counts. The chain uses TRBV20-1 and TRBJ2-2, with D perhaps matching TRBD1 or TRBD2 (5 bases each). The germline CDR1 and CDR2 sequences are DFQATT and SNEGSKA (reference sequence). V lost 3 bases, J lost 6 bases, and 8 bases lay in between. The CDR3 is 12 amino acids. The CDR3: CSASGGAGELFF. Written as DNA, the CDR3 is TGCAGTGCTAGTGGGGGTGCCGGGGAGCTGTTTTTT.

This clonotype was seen only a few times. The chain couples TRBV19 to TRBJ2-7; 10 bases are shared with TRBD2. The CDR3 covers 16 residues. V lost 4 bases and J lost 6; bases outside the gene matches: 12. Per germline, CDR1 LNHDA and CDR2 SQIVND (reference sequence). The CDR3 region has the DNA TGTGCCAGTAGTAGGCCCCCCGGGACTAGCGATTTCGAGCAGTACTTC. It encodes CASSRPPGTSDFEQYF.

This clonotype has a handful of counts. The chain carries TRBV29-1 and TRBJ2-3, with D possibly being TRBD2 (5 bases). Trimming removed 4 bases from V and 2 bases from J, with 13 bases in between. This CDR3 has 14 amino acids. Germline values: CDR1 SQVTM, CDR2 ANQGSEA. CDR3 in amino acids: CSVVRSDSTDTQYF. CDR3 in DNA: TGCAGCGTTGTTCGTTCGGACTCCACAGATACGCAGTATTTT.

In its sample, this clonotype was seen a few times. The chain's CDR3 is CASSIGGSNDEQFF. CDR3 nucleotides: TGTGCCAGTAGTATAGGCGGGAGTAACGATGAGCAGTTCTTC. The rearrangement links TRBV19 to TRBJ2-1; 7 nucleotides line up with TRBD2. Trimming took 1 base from V and 8 from J; bases not matched to a gene: 5. Germline lookup yields CDR1 LNHDA and CDR2 SQIVND (reference sequence). The CDR3 length is 14 residues.

This sequence joins TRBV6-1 and TRBJ2-2; no clear D gene. The germline V gene has CDR1 MNHNS and CDR2 SASEGT. Trimming stripped 0 bases from V and 4 bases from J, with 6 bases between. This CDR3 contains 14 residues. The CDR3 is CASSEARVTGELFF. In DNA form, the CDR3 reads TGTGCCAGCAGTGAAGCCCGTGTCACCGGGGAGCTGTTTTTT.

This clonotype has at least ten counts. The chain couples TRBV11-2 to TRBJ2-7, with 7 bases identical to TRBD1. The ends lost 6 bases at V and 6 bases at J; junction bases unmatched: 8. The CDR3 consists of 13 residues. CDR1 and CDR2 from the germline V gene are SGHAT and FQNNGV. The CDR3 region has the DNA TGTGCCAGCAGTCCTCAACAGGGGACCGAGCAGTACTTC. This translates into CASSPQQGTEQYF.

Points on this clonotype: This may stem from a read error, because a much larger clone lies one nucleotide away. V and J are TRBV20-1 and TRBJ2-1, with 9 bases identical to TRBD1. The CDR3 sequence is 14 residues long. The V segment lost 7 bases and the J segment 5 bases; nucleotides outside the gene matches: 9. The germline gives CDR1 DFQATT, CDR2 SNEGSKA (reference sequence). The CDR3 region is CSDTDRGLHNEQFF. In nucleotides, the CDR3 is TGCAGTGACACGGACAGGGGCCTCCACAATGAGCAGTTCTTC.

This clonotype was seen repeatedly, ten times or more. J is TRBJ2-1 and V is TRBV12-3 or TRBV12-4; 9 positions agree with TRBD1. The CDR3 consists of 15 residues. The ends lost 6 bases at V and 4 bases at J; junction bases unmatched: 7. In DNA, the CDR3 is TGTGCCAGCAGCCCCCGGGACAGGGTGTACAATGAGCAGTTCTTC. Translated, it gives CASSPRDRVYNEQFF.

This clonotype showed up many times. The V and J genes are TRBV2 and TRBJ2-7, with TRBD2 matching 9 bases. Per germline, CDR1 SNHLY and CDR2 FYNNEI. Trimming cost V 6 bases and J 2 bases; bases outside gene matches: 5. The CDR3 has 14 amino acids. DNA for the CDR3: TGTGCCAGCAGCCCTAGCGGGGCCGCCTACGAGCAGTACTTC. Translated, it gives CASSPSGAAYEQYF.

This clonotype was seen at least ten times. The chain uses TRBV20-1 and TRBJ2-5; maybe TRBD1 (6 bases). Germline V CDR1 and CDR2: DFQATT, SNEGSKA (reference sequence). The CDR3 is made up of 14 amino acids. V was clipped by 6 bases and J by 5 bases, with 19 bases between them. Here the CDR3 DNA reads TGCAGTGCCCTCCCAGGGGCGGGTCAGGAGACCCAGTACTTC. Protein product: CSALPGAGQETQYF.

On this clonotype: A much more abundant neighbour one base away suggests this may be a read error. V usage is TRBV6-1 and J usage is TRBJ2-1; TRBD2 matches 7 bases. The CDR3 contains 13 residues. J was trimmed by 11 bases and V by 5 bases; bases with no gene match: 9. Germline CDR1 is MNHNS and CDR2 is SASEGT. DNA of the CDR3: TGTGCCAGCAGTCATGGACTAGACGGTAAGCAGTTCTTC. It translates to CASSHGLDGKQFF.

This clonotype was counted between two and nine times. This chain links TRBV28 with TRBJ1-6; TRBD1 is a possible D gene (5 bases). This CDR3 has 19 residues. Germline CDR1 reads MDHEN; CDR2 reads SYDVKM. Trimming took off 4 bases at V and 0 bases at J, with 19 bases between the two ends. As DNA, the CDR3 is TGTGCCAGCAGTTACTCGATATCCGAGGGGCGCTCCTATAATTCACCCCTCCACTTT. Amino acid sequence: CASSYSISEGRSYNSPLHF.

Turning to this clonotype: One end of the junction is discordant with germline, which a read error may explain. The V gene is TRBV5-6, the J gene TRBJ1-5; D perhaps matches TRBD1 (5 bases). This CDR3 has 16 amino acids. Germline CDR1 is SGHDT and CDR2 is YYEEEE. In nucleotides, the CDR3 is TGTGCCAGCTGCTTGTACGGGGGTCCTTCAGATCAGCCCCAGCATTTT. This sequence encodes CASCLYGGPSDQPQHF.

V and J are TRBV29-1 and TRBJ2-7; 10 bases fit TRBD2. The CDR3 runs to 14 residues. The V gene end was trimmed by 5 bases and the J gene end by 2 bases; junction bases not matched to a gene: 6. The germline gives CDR1 SQVTM, CDR2 ANQGSEA. In nucleotides, the CDR3 is TGCAGCGTTCTGACTAGCGGGTCGCCCTACGAGCAGTACTTC. Translating gives CSVLTSGSPYEQYF.

The table lists this clonotype with many counts. The chain couples TRBV7-9 to TRBJ2-7; 9 bases fit TRBD1. CDR1 and CDR2 from the germline V gene are SEHNR and FQNEAQ (reference sequence). Unmatched junction bases numbered 7, after V lost 5 bases and J lost 5 bases. The CDR3 is made up of 14 amino acids. The CDR3 reads CASSPGTGIDEQYF. The CDR3 DNA reads TGTGCCAGCAGCCCCGGGACAGGGATTGACGAGCAGTACTTC.